The next 8 T cell receptor beta chains were all read from a single sample in a study of cytomegalovirus exposure and HLA in healthy donors. TCRdb's table, derived via immunoSEQ multiplex PCR, lists solely in-frame clones and lacks some. The repertoire holds about 78,000 clones, with 90% to 96% as singletons. Material for sequencing was PBMCs. The receptors originated from a man younger than 30 in good health and CMV-seropositive.

The chain recombines TRBV6-6 with TRBJ2-2; TRBD2 aligns across 7 bases. J lost 7 bases, V lost 6 bases, and 8 bases had no gene match. CDR3 length: 14 residues. Germline V gene lookup returns CDR1 MNHNY and CDR2 SVGAGI (reference sequence). As DNA, the CDR3 is TGTGCCAGCAGGCCGGCGGGGGATCTCGGGGAGCTGTTTTTT. It translates to CASRPAGDLGELFF.

Of note for this clone: An end of the junction does not agree with germline; a read error may underlie this. V gene TRBV19 combines with J gene TRBJ2-7; 13 nucleotides match TRBD2. Looked up from germline, CDR1 is LNHDA and CDR2 is SQIVND (reference sequence). This CDR3 has 19 amino acids. CDR3 loop: CASSIGLAGDLRSSYEQYF. CDR3 DNA: TGTGCCAGTAGCATAGGACTAGCGGGAGATCTTCGCAGCTCCTACGAGCAGTACTTC.

The genes are TRBV6-6 and TRBJ2-7, with a tentative D call TRBD2 (6 bases). Trimming took off 7 bases at V and 3 bases at J, with 16 bases between the two ends. The CDR3 runs 14 residues. Germline-derived CDR1 and CDR2 are MNHNY and SVGAGI (reference sequence). CDR3 loop: CASTKKRVNYEQYF. CDR3 DNA: TGTGCCAGCACCAAGAAGCGGGTCAACTACGAGCAGTACTTC.

CDR3 bases: TGTGCCAGCAGCCCCCCCGAGACAGCCCTCTACGAGCAGTACTTC. Translated, it gives CASSPPETALYEQYF. The genes are TRBV7-9 and TRBJ2-7, with D maybe TRBD1 (5 bases). CDR1 is SEHNR, CDR2 FQNEAQ, per germline (reference sequence). CDR3 size: 15 residues. Trimming pared 5 bases from V and 3 bases from J, leaving 17 bases between.

The V gene is TRBV10-1, the J gene TRBJ1-5; D unresolved. V was trimmed by 4 bases and J by 8 bases, leaving 15 bases between them. Germline loops: CDR1 WNHNN, CDR2 SYGVQD (reference sequence). CDR3 size: 14 residues. The chain's CDR3 is CASSGPSPGEPQHF. Written as DNA, the CDR3 is TGCGCCAGCAGTGGACCGTCACCCGGGGAGCCCCAGCATTTT.

V and J are TRBV18 and TRBJ2-2; 7 nucleotides line up with TRBD2. CDR1 KGHSH and CDR2 LQKENI come from the germline V gene. The CDR3 is made up of 15 amino acids. The ends lost 4 bases at V and 0 bases at J; junction bases unmatched: 2. The CDR3 sequence: CASSQGTTNTGELFF. CDR3 bases: TGTGCCAGCTCACAGGGGACTACGAACACCGGGGAGCTGTTTTTT.

The CDR3 DNA reads TGCGCCAGCAGCACCCGAGGCGAAAAACTGTTTTTT. Residues: CASSTRGEKLFF. The chain links TRBV4-1 to TRBJ1-4; D ambiguous. The CDR3 totals 12 residues. In germline, CDR1 is MGHRA, CDR2 YSYEKL. The V end lost 5 bases, the J end lost 8 bases, and 9 bases lay between the germline ends.

The V gene is TRBV7-2, the J gene TRBJ1-4; D not resolved. Between the trimmed V and J ends, which lost 3 bases and 8 bases, there was a span of 13 bases. Germline V gene lookup returns CDR1 SGHTA and CDR2 FQGNSA. CDR3 length: 14 residues. This CDR3 reads CASSFFSRVEKLFF. The CDR3 DNA reads TGTGCCAGCAGCTTTTTCTCACGGGTCGAAAAACTGTTTTTT.